What follows are 11 T cell receptor beta chains derived from one specimen sequenced in a study of blood T cell repertoires in COVID-19. Only in-frame clones appear in the TCRdb table, and some are missing; sequencing was by immunoSEQ multiplex PCR. The sample contains tens of thousands of clones, around 84% of which appear only once. The sample comprised peripheral blood. These receptors all stem from a man aged 50 or older with active COVID-19.

The V call is TRBV4-1, the J call TRBJ1-1; 7 bases map to TRBD1. After removal of 1 base from V and 1 base from J, the junction contained 6 bases not matched to a gene. The CDR3 runs to 16 residues. Germline V gene data show CDR1 as MGHRA and CDR2 as YSYEKL. CDR3 nucleotides: TGCGCCAGCAGCCAAGCCTGGGACAGTGGGAACACTGAAGCTTTCTTT. As protein: CASSQAWDSGNTEAFF.

The chain carries TRBV2 and TRBJ2-5; tentatively, D is TRBD1 (5 bases). This CDR3 is 15 amino acids long. V was clipped by 3 bases and J by 5 bases, with 16 bases between them. Germline-derived CDR1 and CDR2 are SNHLY and FYNNEI. CDR3 in DNA: TGTGCCAGCAGTGAGTGGACACCAGAAGGGGAGACCCAGTACTTC. Translation gives CASSEWTPEGETQYF.

The J gene is TRBJ2-7, the V gene TRBV15, with D unclear. V lost 0 bases and J lost 3, with 6 bases in between. The CDR3 has 13 amino acids. The germline gives CDR1 LNHNV, CDR2 YYDKDF (reference sequence). The CDR3 nucleotides read TGTGCCACCAGCAGAGATTACAGCTACGAGCAGTACTTC. Translated: CATSRDYSYEQYF.

The J gene is TRBJ2-5, the V gene TRBV27, with unresolved D. The CDR3 sequence is 14 residues long. Trimming removed 5 bases from V and 1 base from J, with 11 bases in between. Per germline, CDR1 MNHEY and CDR2 SMNVEV (reference sequence). This CDR3 is CASSPSGSQETQYF. The CDR3, as DNA: TGTGCCAGCAGTCCATCGGGTAGCCAAGAGACCCAGTACTTC.

V is TRBV10-2 and J is TRBJ2-3; tentative D call: TRBD1 (8 bases). Germline V gene data show CDR1 as WSHSY and CDR2 as SAAADI. The CDR3 runs 13 residues. Trimming removed 5 bases from V and 6 bases from J, with 12 bases in between. The CDR3 loop reads CASSQQGGDTQYF. The CDR3, as DNA: TGCGCCAGCAGTCAACAGGGGGGGGATACGCAGTATTTT.

The gene calls are TRBV29-1 and TRBJ2-3; TRBD1 matches at 11 bases. Unmatched junction bases numbered 26, after V lost 7 bases and J lost 8 bases. The CDR3 sequence is 19 residues long. The V gene's germline CDR1 is SQVTM and CDR2 ANQGSEA. CDR3 nucleotides: TGCAGCGCCGGACAGGGGGCCTATATAATCACAGAGGCCCCCGGTACGCAGTATTTT. It encodes CSAGQGAYIITEAPGTQYF.

The chain links TRBV10-3 to TRBJ1-4, with TRBD1 matching over 9 bases. The CDR3 runs to 15 residues. V lost 4 bases, J lost 0 bases, and 0 bases stayed unmatched. Germline V gives CDR1 ENHRY, CDR2 SYGVKD. CDR3 coding DNA: TGTGCCATCAGTGGACAGGGGGCAACTAATGAAAAACTGTTTTTT. This encodes CAISGQGATNEKLFF.

This chain uses TRBV19 with TRBJ2-1, with D perhaps TRBD2 (6 bases). CDR3 length: 17 amino acids. The V end was cut by 10 bases, the J end by 0 bases, with 22 bases between. CDR1 and CDR2 from the germline V gene are LNHDA and SQIVND (reference sequence). CDR3 in DNA: TGTGCCACCACTAGTAGCACGGGGGTTAGCTCCTACAATGAGCAGTTCTTC. It specifies CATTSSTGVSSYNEQFF.

The chain recombines TRBV27 with TRBJ1-5, with D perhaps TRBD1 (5 bases). The CDR3 has 14 amino acids. V was cut by 5 bases and J by 8 bases, with 16 bases left in between. Germline V lookup: CDR1 MNHEY, CDR2 SMNVEV (reference sequence). The CDR3 reads CASSPGQGRKPQHF. The CDR3, as DNA: TGTGCCAGCAGTCCCGGACAAGGGAGGAAGCCCCAGCATTTT.

V usage is TRBV7-9 and J usage is TRBJ2-2; 9 bases fit TRBD2. There are 17 residues in the CDR3. After removal of 5 bases from V and 4 bases from J, the junction contained 11 bases not matched to a gene. Germline V gives CDR1 SEHNR, CDR2 FQNEAQ (reference sequence). In nucleotides, the CDR3 is TGTGCCAGCAGCCCGCTCCCGGGACTAGCAGGCACCGGGGAGCTGTTTTTT. This gives the protein CASSPLPGLAGTGELFF.

This chain uses TRBV4-1 with TRBJ1-1, with D uncertain. The germline gives CDR1 MGHRA, CDR2 YSYEKL. Trimming stripped 6 bases from V and 4 bases from J, with 18 bases between. The CDR3 sequence is 15 residues long. CDR3 region: CASRPHSSGVTEAFF. The CDR3 DNA reads as TGCGCCAGCAGGCCTCATTCCTCGGGTGTCACTGAAGCTTTCTTT.